The 32 T cell receptor beta chains listed next were all sequenced from one sample in a study of T cell clonality in common variable immunodeficiency. The assay was immunoSEQ multiplex PCR, and TCRdb's table has in-frame clones only and misses some. Reported are about 43,000 clones, none seen only once; the ten largest carry approximately 2%. Material for sequencing was peripheral blood mononuclear cells. The receptors originated from a person aged 18 to 75 in good health.

This clone was seen at least ten times. The read comes to an end 3 residues before the CDR3 does, leaving the germline J gene to fill in the end. This chain joins TRBV30 and TRBJ1-2, with TRBD1 as a possible D gene (5 bases). CDR3 length: 12 amino acids. The germline gives CDR1 GTSNPN, CDR2 SVGIG (reference sequence). The part of the CDR3 DNA that was read is TGTGCCTGGAGCCAATGGGGGGACGGC. It encodes CAWSQWGDG. The whole CDR3 protein reads CAWSQWGDGYTF.

With respect to this clone: The missing CDR3 end, 3 residues past where the read stops, is filled in from the germline J gene. The rearrangement joins TRBV7-3 to TRBJ1-4, with a possible D match to TRBD1 (5 bases). The CDR3 runs to 17 residues. The germline gives CDR1 SGHTA, CDR2 FQGTGA. CDR3 DNA (partial): TGTGCCAGCAGCTTAAAGGACCTAAATTCTGGGGCCAACGTA. It encodes CASSLKDLNSGANV. Given in full, the CDR3 is CASSLKDLNSGANVLFF. Using reference TRBV7-3 and TRBJ1-4 for the parts outside the CDR3, the full variable domain is GAGVSQTPSNKVTEKGKYVELRCDPISGHTALYWYRQSLGQGPEFLIYFQGTGAADDSGLPNDRFFAVRPEGSVSTLKIQRTERGDSAVYLCASSLKDLNSGANVLFFGSGTQLSVL.

This clone was seen many times. The read ends 3 residues before the CDR3 terminus; that terminus is restored from the germline J gene. The rearrangement uses TRBV20-1 and TRBJ2-5; 12 bases are a match to TRBD2. Germline lookup yields CDR1 DFQATT and CDR2 SNEGSKA (reference sequence). Trimming cost V 6 bases and J 5 bases; bases outside gene matches: 10. CDR3 size: 15 residues. The sequenced CDR3 bases are TGCAGTGCGGAAAGACTAGCGGGAGTCCGGGAGACC. This gives the protein CSAERLAGVRET. The full CDR3 reads CSAERLAGVRETQYF.

This clone was observed at least ten times. The read halts 3 residues ahead of the CDR3 end, with the missing end drawn from the germline J gene. This chain joins TRBV5-4 and TRBJ2-3; tentatively, D is TRBD2 (5 bases). This CDR3 contains 14 residues. V shed 6 bases and J shed 1 base, with 12 bases lying between them. Germline-derived CDR1 and CDR2 are SGHNT and YYREEE (reference sequence). The CDR3 bases that were read are TGTGCCAGCACTCCACACGGGGGCACAGATACG. Encoded protein: CASTPHGGTDT. The CDR3 in full is CASTPHGGTDTQYF.

This clone was counted ten times or more. The sequence runs out 3 residues before the end of the CDR3; the remainder is reconstructed from the germline J gene. The chain couples TRBV10-1 to TRBJ2-7, with TRBD1 matching 9 bases. Germline V gene sequence: CDR1 WNHNN, CDR2 SYGVQD (reference sequence). Trimming removed 3 bases from V and 5 bases from J; junction bases left unmatched: 5. This CDR3 is 14 amino acids long. CDR3 DNA (partial): TGCGCCAGCAGTGACCCGGGACAGGGCAACGAG. Protein sequence: CASSDPGQGNE. The whole CDR3 is CASSDPGQGNEQYF.

This clone was observed many times. The sequenced fragment ends 3 residues before the CDR3 boundary, so the rest is inferred from the germline J gene. J is TRBJ2-3 and V is TRBV10-1; no firm D call. Per germline, CDR1 WNHNN and CDR2 SYGVQD (reference sequence). This CDR3 spans 14 amino acids. V lost 5 bases, J lost 0 bases, and 9 bases lay in between. This CDR3 is CASSRSPSTDTQYF. CDR3 bases read: TGCGCCAGCAGTAGGTCACCTAGCACAGATACG.

This clone was recorded many times. This chain's CDR3 is CASSLGTSPNTQYF. Partial CDR3 DNA: TGTGCCAGCAGCTTAGGGACTTCCCCCAATACG. The chain uses TRBV7-2 and TRBJ2-3; D might be TRBD2 (5 bases). From the germline J gene comes the end of the CDR3, since the read stops 3 residues before it. Germline V gene lookup returns CDR1 SGHTA and CDR2 FQGNSA. The CDR3 is made up of 14 amino acids. V shed 1 base and J shed 7 bases, with 12 bases lying between them.

Ten or more counts support this clone. This CDR3 is CASSDPRQPPSEQYF. Partial CDR3 DNA: TGTGCCAGCAGTGATCCGAGACAGCCTCCTAGCGAG. V usage is TRBV2 and J usage is TRBJ2-7; a weak D match, TRBD1 (5 bases). The read stops 3 residues short of the end of the CDR3; the missing end is completed from the germline J gene. V shed 3 bases and J shed 6 bases, with 18 bases lying between them. There are 15 residues in the CDR3. CDR1 is SNHLY, CDR2 FYNNEI, per germline.

This clone was seen repeatedly, ten times or more. The DNA ends 3 residues before the CDR3 does, and the rest of the CDR3 is filled in from the germline J gene. The rearrangement uses TRBV20-1 and TRBJ1-3, with TRBD1 matching over 7 bases. Trimming at V came to 6 bases and at J to 0 bases, leaving 8 bases not matched to a gene. Per the germline V gene, CDR1 is DFQATT and CDR2 is SNEGSKA (reference sequence). The CDR3 sequence is 15 residues long. The CDR3 bases that were read are TGCAGTGCCAACAGGGGCCGTAGCTCTGGAAACACC. Residues: CSANRGRSSGNT. The complete CDR3 reads CSANRGRSSGNTIYF.

This clone was observed at least ten times. The observed sequence ends 3 residues before the CDR3 terminus, with the missing tail filled in from the germline J gene. The genes are TRBV7-2 and TRBJ2-7, with TRBD2 matching over 10 bases. Germline V gene lookup returns CDR1 SGHTA and CDR2 FQGNSA. The CDR3 is 13 residues long. Losses at the gene ends were 7 bases for V and 5 bases for J; bases not matched to a gene: 5. CDR3 protein: CASTDSGRHEQYF. CDR3 DNA (partial): TGTGCCAGCACCGATAGCGGGAGGCACGAG.

This clone was found many times. The read halts 3 residues ahead of the CDR3 end, with the missing end drawn from the germline J gene. The chain couples TRBV19 to TRBJ2-1; TRBD2 matches at 9 bases. Germline CDR1 and CDR2: LNHDA and SQIVND (reference sequence). The J segment lost 4 bases and the V segment lost 4 bases, leaving 8 bases of the junction unmatched. The CDR3 loop spans 16 amino acids. The CDR3 bases that were read are TGTGCCAGTAGTAGAGTTAGCGGGGGCCAATACAATGAG. This encodes CASSRVSGGQYNE. The full CDR3 is CASSRVSGGQYNEQFF. The full variable domain, in which reference TRBV19 and TRBJ2-1 provide the parts outside the CDR3, is DGGITQSPKYLFRKEGQNVTLSCEQNLNHDAMYWYRQDPGQGLRLIYYSQIVNDFQKGDIAEGYSVSREKKESFPLTVTSAQKNPTAFYLCASSRVSGGQYNEQFFGPGTRLTVL.

This clone was seen at least ten times. The read terminates 3 residues ahead of where the CDR3 ends, so the germline J gene completes it. This rearrangement joins TRBV20-1 to TRBJ2-7; 11 nucleotides agree with TRBD2. With 4 bases clipped from V and 0 bases from J, the junction kept 2 bases outside the gene matches. Germline CDR1 reads DFQATT; CDR2 reads SNEGSKA (reference sequence). The CDR3 length is 14 residues. CDR3 bases read: TGCAGTGCTACGCTAGCGGGGGGCTCCTACGAG. Translating gives CSATLAGGSYE. The CDR3 as a whole reads CSATLAGGSYEQYF.

This clone was counted ten times or more. Coverage ceases 3 residues before the CDR3 finishes, and the germline J gene fills in the end. The chain links TRBV5-1 to TRBJ1-1; D perhaps matches TRBD1 (5 bases). Germline-derived CDR1 and CDR2 are SGHRS and YFSETQ. V lost 4 bases to trimming and J lost 1 base, with 14 bases between them. The CDR3 contains 15 residues. The CDR3 sequence: CASSPQVGSNTEAFF. CDR3 bases read: TGCGCCAGCAGCCCACAGGTGGGGTCGAACACTGAA.

Ten or more counts support this clone. The read stops 3 residues short of the end of the CDR3; the missing end is completed from the germline J gene. The rearrangement joins TRBV12-3 or TRBV12-4 to TRBJ2-7; TRBD1 is a possible D gene (5 bases). Trimming stripped 6 bases from V and 2 bases from J, with 14 bases between. The CDR3 is made up of 14 amino acids. The CDR3 spells CASSQQLTAYEQYF. The DNA read from the CDR3 is TGTGCCAGCAGCCAACAGCTGACAGCCTACGAG.

With regard to this clone: The read ends 3 residues shy of where the CDR3 ends; the end is completed using the germline J gene. The chain has TRBV7-6 and TRBJ1-2, with D tentatively TRBD1 (5 bases). Per germline, CDR1 SGHVS and CDR2 FNYEAQ. This CDR3 contains 13 residues. CDR3 in amino acids: CASSREDTDTYTF. The CDR3 bases that were read are TGTGCCAGCAGCCGAGAGGACACAGATACC.

This clone was counted ten times or more. From the germline J gene comes the end of the CDR3, since the read stops 3 residues before it. The rearrangement uses TRBV5-4 and TRBJ2-5; D gene unclear. This CDR3 contains 14 residues. Trimming removed 0 bases from V and 1 base from J, with 7 bases in between. The V gene's germline CDR1 is SGHNT and CDR2 YYREEE (reference sequence). The sequenced part of the CDR3 DNA is TGTGCCAGCAGCTTGGTTACTACCCAAGAGACC. Translated, it gives CASSLVTTQET. In full, the CDR3 is CASSLVTTQETQYF.

The sample holds many counts of this clone. The CDR3 is cut off 3 residues early in the read; its end comes from the germline J gene. This chain joins TRBV12-3 or TRBV12-4 and TRBJ2-7, with D possibly being TRBD1 (6 bases). The germline V and J ends were trimmed by 3 bases and 2 bases, with 14 bases remaining between them. The CDR3 runs to 15 residues. The CDR3 sequence is CASSLGASYTYEQYF. The DNA read from the CDR3 is TGTGCCAGCAGTTTGGGGGCGTCTTACACCTACGAG.

This clone is deemed medium-sized. With the read ending 3 residues before the CDR3 end, the germline J gene is used to fill in that end. The J gene is TRBJ2-2, the V gene TRBV19; D perhaps matches TRBD1 (5 bases). Trimming removed 7 bases at V and 1 base at J, with 13 bases between. The germline CDR1 and CDR2 sequences are LNHDA and SQIVND (reference sequence). The CDR3 sequence is 15 residues long. CDR3: CASKDSFKNTGELFF. CDR3 bases read: TGTGCCAGTAAAGACAGCTTCAAGAACACCGGGGAG.

This clone has at least ten counts. Read sequence stops 3 residues before the CDR3 end, and the germline J gene provides the missing end. V and J are TRBV15 and TRBJ1-5; D unresolved. CDR3 length: 13 residues. CDR1 is LNHNV, CDR2 YYDKDF, per germline (reference sequence). The V end was cut by 3 bases, the J end by 5 bases, with 8 bases between. CDR3 in amino acids: CATSSRSDQPQHF. The CDR3 bases that were read are TGTGCCACCAGCAGTCGATCAGATCAGCCC.

This clone was counted many times. The read ends 3 residues before the CDR3 terminus; that terminus is restored from the germline J gene. The rearrangement uses TRBV18 and TRBJ1-2, with D perhaps matching TRBD1 (5 bases). With 6 bases removed from V and 2 bases from J, the gap between germline ends came to 13 bases. There are 14 residues in the CDR3. CDR1 and CDR2 (germline): KGHSH, LQKENI. The chain's CDR3 is CASSVTEGNYGYTF. The DNA read from the CDR3 is TGTGCCAGCTCCGTCACGGAGGGGAACTATGGC.

This clone was seen ten or more times. The CDR3 end is not reached by the read, which stops 3 residues before it; the germline J gene fills it in. This sequence joins TRBV20-1 and TRBJ2-1; 12 positions agree with TRBD2. CDR1 DFQATT and CDR2 SNEGSKA come from the germline V gene (reference sequence). The CDR3 totals 15 residues. Trimming cost V 2 bases and J 4 bases; bases outside gene matches: 3. The sequenced part of the CDR3 DNA is TGCAGTGCTAGACAGGGGACTAGCGGGTACAATGAG. Protein: CSARQGTSGYNE. The whole CDR3 sequence reads CSARQGTSGYNEQFF.

This clone was observed at least ten times. The read ends 3 residues shy of where the CDR3 ends; the end is completed using the germline J gene. V and J are TRBV20-1 and TRBJ2-1, with TRBD2 matching 9 bases. Germline-derived CDR1 and CDR2 are DFQATT and SNEGSKA (reference sequence). This CDR3 spans 16 amino acids. V lost 5 bases, J lost 2 bases, and 10 bases stayed unmatched. The CDR3 DNA, read in part, is TGCAGTGCTCCTAGTCTGACTAGCGGTACCTACAATGAG. Its protein is CSAPSLTSGTYNE. The complete CDR3 reads CSAPSLTSGTYNEQFF.

This clone was observed a few times. From the germline J gene comes the end of the CDR3, since the read stops 3 residues before it. This chain connects TRBV19 to TRBJ2-3; a possible D gene is TRBD1 (5 bases). Germline CDR1 reads LNHDA; CDR2 reads SQIVND (reference sequence). The CDR3 spans 14 residues. The sequenced CDR3 bases are TGTGCCAGTAGTAACACAGGATACAATCAGCCG. Its translation is CASSNTGYNQP. The CDR3 as a whole reads CASSNTGYNQPQYF. Based on the CDR3 plus reference TRBV19 and TRBJ2-3, the full variable domain is DGGITQSPKYLFRKEGQNVTLSCEQNLNHDAMYWYRQDPGQGLRLIYYSQIVNDFQKGDIAEGYSVSREKKESFPLTVTSAQKNPTAFYLCASSNTGYNQPQYFGPGTRLTVL.

This clone has a count of ten or more. The CDR3 end lies 3 residues beyond the end of the read and is filled in from the germline J gene. This rearrangement joins TRBV19 to TRBJ2-3, with a tentative D call TRBD1 (6 bases). Trimming cost V 7 bases and J 0 bases, with 14 bases left between them. CDR3 size: 15 residues. Germline CDR1 and CDR2: LNHDA and SQIVND (reference sequence). CDR3 amino acids: CASNPGAISTDTQYF. CDR3 DNA, as far as it was read: TGTGCCAGTAACCCAGGGGCCATTAGCACAGATACG.

The table lists this clone with a few counts. The CDR3 end lies 3 residues beyond the end of the read and is filled in from the germline J gene. V is TRBV11-1 and J is TRBJ2-3; 7 nucleotides line up with TRBD2. V gave up 5 bases and J gave up 5 bases; unmatched junction bases: 10. The CDR3 has 15 residues. Germline values: CDR1 SGHAT, CDR2 FQDESV (reference sequence). The CDR3 bases that were read are TGTGCCAGCAGCCCAGACGGGGGGACGAAAGATACG. It codes for CASSPDGGTKDT. In full, the CDR3 reads CASSPDGGTKDTQYF.

The sample holds many counts of this clone. The sequenced fragment ends 3 residues before the CDR3 boundary, so the rest is inferred from the germline J gene. The chain recombines TRBV30 with TRBJ2-6; D unresolved. The CDR3 sequence is 15 residues long. Germline V gene data show CDR1 as GTSNPN and CDR2 as SVGIG (reference sequence). Trimming shortened V by 0 bases and J by 0 bases, and 6 bases separated the two germline ends. The DNA read from the CDR3 is TGTGCCTGGAGTGTACGAGCCTCTGGGGCCAACGTC. This gives the protein CAWSVRASGANV. The CDR3 as a whole reads CAWSVRASGANVLTF.

Comment on this clone: With the read ending 3 residues before the CDR3 end, the germline J gene is used to fill in that end. The chain has TRBV2 and TRBJ1-2, with D possibly matching TRBD1 (6 bases). Germline CDR1 is SNHLY and CDR2 is FYNNEI. V lost 5 bases and J lost 4, with 14 bases in between. CDR3 length: 14 residues. CDR3 protein: CASSSDRETYGYTF. Incomplete CDR3 DNA: TGTGCCAGCAGTTCGGACAGAGAAACCTATGGC.

This clone was observed at least ten times. The read falls 3 residues short of the CDR3 end, and the missing part is taken from the germline J gene. The chain employs TRBV13 and TRBJ2-7, with 12 bases aligning to TRBD2. CDR3 length equals 16 residues. After removal of 5 bases from V and 4 bases from J, the junction contained 9 bases not matched to a gene. CDR1 PRHDT and CDR2 FYEKMQ come from the germline V gene (reference sequence). The CDR3 region is CASSLWGGTSGYEQYF. Partial CDR3 DNA: TGTGCCAGCAGCCTCTGGGGGGGGACTAGCGGGTACGAG.

This clone was detected many times. Read coverage stops 3 residues before the CDR3 terminus; the germline J gene supplies the remainder. The V and J genes are TRBV20-1 and TRBJ2-1; 15 nucleotides align to TRBD2. Germline V lookup: CDR1 DFQATT, CDR2 SNEGSKA (reference sequence). V gave up 3 bases and J gave up 1 base; unmatched junction bases: 10. The CDR3 sequence is 19 residues long. CDR3: CSARVFGTSGGTSYNEQFF. The covered CDR3 bases are TGCAGTGCTAGGGTTTTCGGGACTAGCGGGGGGACTTCCTACAATGAG.

This clone appeared many times. The CDR3 end is not reached by the read, which stops 3 residues before it; the germline J gene fills it in. J is TRBJ2-7 and V is TRBV20-1, with D perhaps assigned TRBD1 or TRBD2 (5 bases each). The CDR3 runs to 13 residues. Germline CDR1 reads DFQATT; CDR2 reads SNEGSKA (reference sequence). Trimming stripped 0 bases from V and 5 bases from J, with 11 bases between. CDR3 residues: CSARDEGKHEQYF. The CDR3 DNA, read in part, is TGCAGTGCTAGAGACGAGGGGAAACACGAG.

This clone was picked up many times. The read stops 3 residues short of the end of the CDR3; the missing end is completed from the germline J gene. The chain is built from TRBV5-1 and TRBJ2-1; 9 nucleotides line up with TRBD1. Trimming at V came to 6 bases and at J to 7 bases, leaving 2 bases not matched to a gene. The CDR3 has 12 residues. Germline CDR1 reads SGHRS; CDR2 reads YFSETQ. Incomplete CDR3 DNA: TGCGCCAGCACCGGACAGGGGAATGAG. Its protein product is CASTGQGNE. Given in full, the CDR3 is CASTGQGNEQFF.

This clone was detected many times. The junction shows a germline mismatch at one end, possibly a read error. Sequencing ends 3 residues short of the CDR3 end; the germline J gene provides the rest. The chain links TRBV4-1 to TRBJ1-1, with 7 bases aligning to TRBD1. Germline CDR1 and CDR2: MGHRA and YSYEKL. The CDR3 covers 16 residues. The CDR3 spells CTSSQDKGEGAAEAFF. The sequenced part of the CDR3 DNA is TGCACCAGCAGCCAAGACAAGGGGGAGGGGGCGGCTGAA.